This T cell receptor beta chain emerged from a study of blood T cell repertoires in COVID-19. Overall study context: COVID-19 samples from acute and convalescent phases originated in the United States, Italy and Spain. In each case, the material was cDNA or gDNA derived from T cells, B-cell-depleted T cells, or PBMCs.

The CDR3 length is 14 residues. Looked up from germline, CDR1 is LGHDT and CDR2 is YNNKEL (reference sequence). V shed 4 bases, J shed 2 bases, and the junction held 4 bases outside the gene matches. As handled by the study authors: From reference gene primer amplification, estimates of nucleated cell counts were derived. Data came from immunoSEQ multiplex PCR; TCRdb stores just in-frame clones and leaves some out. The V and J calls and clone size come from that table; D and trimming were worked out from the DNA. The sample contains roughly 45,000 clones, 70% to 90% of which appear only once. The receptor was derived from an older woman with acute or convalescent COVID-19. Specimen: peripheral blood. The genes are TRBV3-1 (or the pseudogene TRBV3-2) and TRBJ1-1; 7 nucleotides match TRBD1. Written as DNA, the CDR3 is TGTGCCAGCAGCCCGGACAGGAGAAACACTGAAGCTTTCTTT. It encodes CASSPDRRNTEAFF.